The 4 T cell receptor beta chains listed next were all sequenced from one sample in a study of blood T cell repertoires in COVID-19 (dated by TCRdb to 2018 to 2020). Preparation of the library involved the immunoSEQ multiplex PCR assay. Here the immuneACCESS table is served through TCRdb, limited to in-frame sequences with V and J called. Missing clones are a known gap in these copies; in checked studies unresolved V genes cover under half, and the rest lacks a known reason. Across this sample there are almost 90,000 clones, with over 80% seen only once. The ten largest clones add up to roughly 10% of the sample. Sequenced input: peripheral blood. Receptors originate from a man at least 80 years old with acute or convalescent COVID-19.

The chain uses TRBV10-3 and TRBJ1-2; TRBD1 agrees at 8 bases. Germline CDR1 reads ENHRY; CDR2 reads SYGVKD. Trimming cost V 6 bases and J 7 bases; bases outside gene matches: 7. The CDR3 sequence is 13 residues long. The CDR3 is CAIRDRVGAGYTF. CDR3 nucleotide sequence: TGTGCCATCAGGGACAGGGTGGGAGCTGGCTACACCTTC.

The chain has TRBV11-3 and TRBJ2-7, with D tentatively TRBD1 (5 bases). Germline loops: CDR1 SGHNT, CDR2 YENEEA. The CDR3 length is 14 residues. Trimming took off 1 base at V and 2 bases at J, with 9 bases between the two ends. This CDR3 is CASSLGGSPYEQYF. CDR3 DNA sequence: TGTGCCAGCAGCTTAGGGGGCAGTCCCTACGAGCAGTACTTC.

This clone was recorded only once. The chain carries TRBV2 and TRBJ2-7; D might be TRBD2 (7 bases). V was shortened by 4 bases and J by 2 bases, with 15 bases between the two germline ends. This CDR3 contains 15 residues. Germline CDR1 SNHLY, CDR2 FYNNEI. CDR3 in DNA: TGTGCCAGCAGTGTAAGGGAGGGGGTCGCCTACGAGCAGTACTTC. Residues: CASSVREGVAYEQYF.

The chain has TRBV6-5 and TRBJ1-2; TRBD1 is a possible D gene (5 bases). Between the trimmed V and J ends, which lost 7 bases and 1 base, there was a span of 10 bases. Germline CDR1 reads MNHEY; CDR2 reads SVGAGI. There are 13 residues in the CDR3. CDR3 coding DNA: TGTGCCAGCAAACCGACAGTTAACTATGGCTACACCTTC. This sequence encodes CASKPTVNYGYTF.